The clone carrying this TCR beta chain was recorded a few times. This specimen belongs to a study of identical twins. cDNA molecules carried unique molecular identifiers, and template switching added a universal primer site. TCRdb fed the 5' RACE reads into MiXCR, producing one record per CDR3 protein. This table holds roughly 480,000 distinct CDR3 sequences, around 24% found once. The CDR3 is 14 amino acids. The germline CDR1 and CDR2 sequences are SGHRS and YFSETQ. With 0 bases removed from V and 6 bases from J, the gap between germline ends came to 13 bases. The same data also went into a second study, on T cells expressing NK-cell markers. Turning to that study: Obtained from sorted CD3+CD56+NKG2C+, CD3+CD56+NKG2C- and CD3+CD56-NKG2C+ T cells were the TCR beta repertoires.

This TCR was sampled from a woman aged 18-30 years in good health. The sequenced sample consisted of CD4+ T cells sorted from blood. The V gene is TRBV5-1, the J gene TRBJ2-7; D unresolved. DNA of the CDR3: TGCGCCAGCAGCTTGGAGGGTCTCTCCCTCGAGCAGTACTTC. Translated, it gives CASSLEGLSLEQYF.